This entry concerns a single T cell receptor beta chain. The record originates from a study of blood T cell repertoires in COVID-19. Study as a whole: COVID-19 samples collected from the United States, Italy and Spain covered acute and convalescent phases. Nucleic acid was either cDNA or gDNA, and it came from T cells, B-cell-depleted T cells, or PBMCs.

There are 14 residues in the CDR3. Trimming left V 3 bases short and J 0 bases short, with 9 bases between. Germline loops: CDR1 MNHEY, CDR2 SMNVEV (reference sequence). Original handling: Estimated nucleated cell counts came from reference gene primer amplification. The protocol was immunoSEQ multiplex PCR, while the TCRdb copy is restricted to in-frame clones and leaves out a portion. The DNA gave D and trimming, while V, J and clone size come from that table. The repertoire holds about 260,000 clones, with about 87% as singletons. The sample consisted of peripheral blood. The sequence derives from a woman in her 70s with COVID-19, enrolled during active disease. The chain carries TRBV27 and TRBJ2-7, with a possible D match to TRBD2 (6 bases). CDR3 in amino acids: CASSLAGPSYEQYF. Written as DNA, the CDR3 is TGTGCCAGCAGTTTGGCGGGACCCTCCTACGAGCAGTACTTC.